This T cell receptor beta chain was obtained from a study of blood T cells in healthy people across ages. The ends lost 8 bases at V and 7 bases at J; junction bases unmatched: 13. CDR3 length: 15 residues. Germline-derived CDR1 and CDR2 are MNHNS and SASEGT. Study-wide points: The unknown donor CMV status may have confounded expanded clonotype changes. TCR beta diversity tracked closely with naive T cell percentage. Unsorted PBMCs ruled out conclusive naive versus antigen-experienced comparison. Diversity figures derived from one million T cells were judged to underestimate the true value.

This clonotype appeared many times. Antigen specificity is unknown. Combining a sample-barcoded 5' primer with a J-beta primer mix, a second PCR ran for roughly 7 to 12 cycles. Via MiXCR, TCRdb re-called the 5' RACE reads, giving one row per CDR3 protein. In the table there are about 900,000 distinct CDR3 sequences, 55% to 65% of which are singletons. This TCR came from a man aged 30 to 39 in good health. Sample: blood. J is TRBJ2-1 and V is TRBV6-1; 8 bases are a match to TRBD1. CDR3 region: CASGPKQGEGNEQFF. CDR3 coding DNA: TGTGCCAGCGGGCCCAAACAGGGGGAAGGGAATGAGCAGTTCTTC.